These 8 T cell receptor beta chains were all obtained from the same sample, sequenced in a study of shared clonotypes between healthy human individuals. Generated by immunoSEQ multiplex PCR, the TCRdb table keeps only in-frame clones and is missing some. The sample yields around 2,000,000 clones, approximately 95% seen once. The sample comprised naive CD4+ T cells sorted from blood. As for subset: CD45RA+ positively selected. The origin of the receptors is a man younger than 35 in good health.

At least ten counts were recorded for this clone. The same CDR3 can be traced to other DNA sequences in this sample. This chain connects TRBV28 to TRBJ1-6; TRBD1 might be the D (5 bases). The CDR3 has 14 amino acids. Germline CDR1 MDHEN, CDR2 SYDVKM. The V end lost 7 bases, the J end lost 7 bases, and 14 bases lay between the germline ends. CDR3 loop: CASTLPGYNSPLHF. DNA of the CDR3: TGTGCCAGCACCCTTCCAGGGTACAATTCACCCCTCCACTTT.

Concerning this clone itself: Different DNA sequences within this sample yield the same CDR3. The V gene is TRBV5-1, the J gene TRBJ2-3; D gene ambiguous. The CDR3 contains 11 residues. Trimming removed 4 bases at V and 3 bases at J, with 3 bases between. Per the germline V gene, CDR1 is SGHRS and CDR2 is YFSETQ. The CDR3 bases are TGCGCCAGCAGCGATACAGATACGCAGTATTTT. This gives the protein CASSDTDTQYF.

The chain recombines TRBV5-1 with TRBJ2-7; D unresolved. Looked up from germline, CDR1 is SGHRS and CDR2 is YFSETQ. The V end was cut by 0 bases, the J end by 0 bases, with 10 bases between. The CDR3 contains 15 residues. CDR3 sequence (DNA): TGCGCCAGCAGCTTGGGTTCTCTCAGCTCCTACGAGCAGTACTTC. Translated, it gives CASSLGSLSSYEQYF. The full variable domain, with the rest looked up from reference TRBV5-1 and TRBJ2-7, is KAGVTQTPRYLIKTRGQQVTLSCSPISGHRSVSWYQQTPGQGLQFLFEYFSETQRNKGNFPGRFSGRQFSNSRSEMNVSTLELGDSALYLCASSLGSLSSYEQYFGPGTRLTVT.

The chain couples TRBV10-2 to TRBJ1-1; weak D call: TRBD1 (5 bases). Germline V gives CDR1 WSHSY, CDR2 SAAADI. V lost 9 bases to trimming and J lost 4 bases, with 15 bases between them. The CDR3 loop spans 13 amino acids. DNA of the CDR3: TGCGCCAGTCAACTTCAGGGTCTCACTGAAGCTTTCTTT. This sequence encodes CASQLQGLTEAFF.

The rearrangement links TRBV7-9 to TRBJ1-4, with D tentatively TRBD1 (5 bases). Germline V gene sequence: CDR1 SEHNR, CDR2 FQNEAQ (reference sequence). Trimming took off 3 bases at V and 6 bases at J, with 11 bases between the two ends. This CDR3 has 14 residues. As DNA, the CDR3 is TGTGCCAGCAGCTTGGGCCCGGGGGATGAAAAACTGTTTTTT. It encodes CASSLGPGDEKLFF.

The gene calls are TRBV5-1 and TRBJ1-3, with TRBD1 matching 10 bases. Germline CDR1 SGHRS, CDR2 YFSETQ. The CDR3 loop spans 15 amino acids. The J segment lost 4 bases and the V segment lost 2 bases, leaving 3 bases of the junction unmatched. The CDR3 DNA follows: TGCGCCAGCAGCTTCGGGACAGGGGCGGGAAACACCATATATTTT. Residues: CASSFGTGAGNTIYF.

The rearrangement joins TRBV6-6 to TRBJ2-7, with 7 positions matching TRBD1. J gave up 6 bases and V 8 bases, and 10 bases lay outside the gene matches. The CDR3 totals 13 residues. The germline gives CDR1 MNHNY, CDR2 SVGAGI (reference sequence). CDR3 DNA: TGTGCCAGCTCCTGGGACAGCTCGGGCGAGCAGTACTTC. Translated, it gives CASSWDSSGEQYF.

In its sample, this clone was seen once. This CDR3 is CASSIVRGGEQYF. The CDR3 region has the DNA TGTGCCAGTAGTATAGTCCGAGGAGGCGAGCAGTACTTC. The V and J genes are TRBV19 and TRBJ2-7, with D possibly being TRBD2 (5 bases). The V and J ends lost 1 base and 6 bases respectively, with 10 bases between them. CDR1 and CDR2 from the germline V gene are LNHDA and SQIVND (reference sequence). The CDR3 length is 13 residues.